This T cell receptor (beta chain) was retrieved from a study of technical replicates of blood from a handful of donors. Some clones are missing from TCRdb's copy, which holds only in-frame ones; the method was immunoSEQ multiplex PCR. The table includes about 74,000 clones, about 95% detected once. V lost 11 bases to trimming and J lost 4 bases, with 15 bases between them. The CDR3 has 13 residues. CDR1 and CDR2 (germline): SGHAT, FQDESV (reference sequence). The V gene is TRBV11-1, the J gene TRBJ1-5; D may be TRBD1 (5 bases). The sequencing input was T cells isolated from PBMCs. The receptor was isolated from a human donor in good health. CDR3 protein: CAPKFAGNQPQHF. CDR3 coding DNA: TGTGCCCCCAAATTCGCAGGGAATCAGCCCCAGCATTTT.